Only a few counts were recorded for the clone carrying this T cell receptor (beta chain). What it recognizes is unknown. This CDR3 is 10 amino acids long. The V gene's germline CDR1 is SQVTM and CDR2 ANQGSEA. V was clipped by 6 bases and J by 2 bases, with 5 bases between them. One heparinised draw of blood, averaging around 120 mL, came from each donor. The authors reverse transcribed all of the isolated RNA, so sequencing captured expressed TCRB transcripts. Assay: immunoSEQ multiplex PCR; the TCRdb copy retains only in-frame clones and omits some. The table records 450,000 to 550,000 clones, approximately 30% of them present only once. The data stem from a study of beta chain features in type 1 diabetes. Whole-study results and caveats: Insertions at VDJ junctions were less frequent in type 1 diabetes patients. These patients also deleted more nucleotides at the same junctions.

The rearrangement links TRBV29-1 to TRBJ2-7; no reliable D call. Input material: naive CD4+ T cells from blood. The origin of this receptor is a man in his late teens or twenties in good health. The CDR3 coding sequence is TGCAGCGTGCGGACCTACGAGCAGTACTTC. Amino acid sequence: CSVRTYEQYF.